The sequence of this T cell receptor beta chain was determined in a study of blood T cells in healthy people across ages. The CDR3 sequence is 16 residues long. Germline trimming cut 2 bases from V and 2 bases from J; bases unmatched to any gene: 4. Germline-derived CDR1 and CDR2 are SNHLY and FYNNEI. The use of a sample-barcoded 5' primer and a J-beta primer mix characterized a second PCR of about 7 to 12 cycles. MiXCR, applied by TCRdb to the 5' RACE reads, yields one record per CDR3 protein. Found here are roughly 830,000 distinct CDR3 sequences, around 68% of them singletons; the top ten hold 25% to 35%.

This sequence originates from a man between 25 and 39 years old in good health. Sequenced material: blood. The chain uses TRBV2 and TRBJ2-7; 12 bases agree with TRBD2. The CDR3 DNA reads TGTGCCAGCAGTGAAACGGCTAGCGGGGGGGCCTACGAGCAGTACTTC. Translating it yields CASSETASGGAYEQYF.